One sample yielded the 10 T cell receptor beta chains listed below, sequenced in a study of cytomegalovirus exposure and HLA in healthy donors. With 60 Vbeta and 13 Jbeta primers, the PCR was carried out. Libraries were prepared by immunoSEQ multiplex PCR; TCRdb keeps only in-frame clonotypes and omits some of them. The profile covers about 200,000 clones, with about 85% appearing a single time and under 1.2% taken by the ten largest. The sample was PBMCs. The origin of the receptors is a boy between 2 and 10 years old in good health and CMV-seronegative.

The chain links TRBV5-6 to TRBJ2-1, with 9 bases matching TRBD2. V shed 2 bases and J 5 bases; nucleotides not matched to a gene: 5. The CDR3 is made up of 15 amino acids. Per the germline V gene, CDR1 is SGHDT and CDR2 is YYEEEE. The CDR3 DNA sequence: TGTGCCAGCAGCTTTGGTCCTAGCGGGAACAATGAGCAGTTCTTC. This encodes CASSFGPSGNNEQFF.

The CDR3 sequence is CASSAAYYEQYF. In DNA form, the CDR3 reads TGTGCCAGCAGTGCCGCGTATTACGAGCAGTACTTC. The V and J genes are TRBV2 and TRBJ2-5; no definite D call. The last part of the DNA fits TRBJ2-7 better; the J call may be wrong. Germline-derived CDR1 and CDR2 are SNHLY and FYNNEI. This CDR3 is built from 12 residues.

The rearrangement links TRBV28 to TRBJ2-5; TRBD1 aligns across 7 bases. V dropped 7 bases and J dropped 5; count of bases not matched to a gene: 10. Germline V CDR1 and CDR2: MDHEN, SYDVKM. This CDR3 comprises 14 residues. The CDR3 region is CASTKSGTAETQYF. DNA of the CDR3: TGTGCCAGCACCAAATCCGGGACAGCCGAGACCCAGTACTTC.

The V and J genes are TRBV5-1 and TRBJ1-2; possible D gene TRBD1, 5 bases. This CDR3 region has 14 residues. Germline CDR1 is SGHRS and CDR2 is YFSETQ. Trimming removed 0 bases at V and 4 bases at J, with 10 bases between. The CDR3 is CASSLVGQGYGYTF. The CDR3 nucleotides read TGCGCCAGCAGCTTGGTCGGTCAGGGCTATGGCTACACCTTC. Looking up the rest from reference TRBV5-1 and TRBJ1-2 gives the full variable domain: KAGVTQTPRYLIKTRGQQVTLSCSPISGHRSVSWYQQTPGQGLQFLFEYFSETQRNKGNFPGRFSGRQFSNSRSEMNVSTLELGDSALYLCASSLVGQGYGYTFGSGTRLTVV.

The rearrangement uses TRBV30 and TRBJ1-1; 10 nucleotides agree with TRBD1. The CDR3 runs 12 residues. V shed 5 bases and J 4 bases; nucleotides not matched to a gene: 1. Germline V gives CDR1 GTSNPN, CDR2 SVGIG (reference sequence). The DNA of the CDR3 is TGTGCCTGGGGACAGGGGGGCACTGAAGCTTTCTTT. This codes for CAWGQGGTEAFF.

The V and J genes are TRBV5-4 and TRBJ1-2; 9 nucleotides align to TRBD1. The germline V gene has CDR1 SGHNT and CDR2 YYREEE (reference sequence). Trimming took 0 bases from V and 4 from J; bases not matched to a gene: 10. The CDR3 is 17 amino acids. This CDR3 reads CASSLALGQGWSYGYTF. CDR3 in DNA: TGTGCCAGCAGCTTGGCCTTAGGACAGGGGTGGAGCTATGGCTACACCTTC.

The chain employs TRBV7-6 and TRBJ2-1; D is ambiguous. Trimming cost V 5 bases and J 4 bases, with 15 bases left between them. This CDR3 region has 15 residues. CDR1 SGHVS and CDR2 FNYEAQ come from the germline V gene. The CDR3 spells CASSLVASPYNEQFF. For the CDR3, the DNA is TGTGCCAGCAGCCTCGTCGCGAGCCCTTACAATGAGCAGTTCTTC.

The chain recombines TRBV4-1 with TRBJ2-3; TRBD2 aligns across 16 bases. The trim removed 8 bases at V and 8 bases at J, leaving 13 bases unmatched. Germline CDR1 reads MGHRA; CDR2 reads YSYEKL. The CDR3 is 17 residues long. The CDR3 nucleotides are TGCGCCAGCGAAGGGACTAGCGGGAGGGCCTTACCCGGTACGCAGTATTTT. This encodes CASEGTSGRALPGTQYF.

This sequence joins TRBV27 and TRBJ1-5; D is possibly TRBD1 (5 bases). Germline values: CDR1 MNHEY, CDR2 SMNVEV (reference sequence). The CDR3 runs to 13 residues. Trimming shortened V by 8 bases and J by 7 bases, and 15 bases separated the two germline ends. In DNA form, the CDR3 reads TGTGCCAGCGCACGGGGGGGAAGGCAGCCCCAGCATTTT. It translates to CASARGGRQPQHF.

The V gene is TRBV2, the J gene TRBJ2-5; the match to TRBD2 covers 10 bases. CDR1 and CDR2 (germline): SNHLY, FYNNEI. This CDR3 contains 13 residues. V lost 6 bases to trimming and J lost 4 bases; unmatched junction nucleotides: 2. The CDR3: CASRVAGGETQYF. DNA for the CDR3: TGTGCCAGCAGAGTAGCGGGAGGAGAGACCCAGTACTTC.